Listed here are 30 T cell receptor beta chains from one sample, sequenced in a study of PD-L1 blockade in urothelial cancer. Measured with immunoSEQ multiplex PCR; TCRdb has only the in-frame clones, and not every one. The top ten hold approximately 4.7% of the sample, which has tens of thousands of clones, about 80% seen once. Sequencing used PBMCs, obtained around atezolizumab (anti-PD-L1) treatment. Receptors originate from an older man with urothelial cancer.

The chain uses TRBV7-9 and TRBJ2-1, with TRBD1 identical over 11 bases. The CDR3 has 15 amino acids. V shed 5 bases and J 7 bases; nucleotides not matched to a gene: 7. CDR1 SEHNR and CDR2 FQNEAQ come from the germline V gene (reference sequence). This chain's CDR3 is CASSKDRGRRNEQFF. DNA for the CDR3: TGTGCCAGCAGCAAGGACAGGGGGCGCAGAAATGAGCAGTTCTTC.

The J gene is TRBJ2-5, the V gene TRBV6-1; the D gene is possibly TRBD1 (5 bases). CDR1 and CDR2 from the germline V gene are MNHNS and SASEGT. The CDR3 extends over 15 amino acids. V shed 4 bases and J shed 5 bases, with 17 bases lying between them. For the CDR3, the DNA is TGTGCCAGCAGTGGGGGCCCATCGGTGGGGGAGACCCAGTACTTC. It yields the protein CASSGGPSVGETQYF.

CDR3 DNA sequence: TGTGCCAGCAGCTTAGCATCAGGGAGGAATCAGCCCCAGCATTTT. It is translated as CASSLASGRNQPQHF. The V gene is TRBV7-8, the J gene TRBJ1-5, with D perhaps TRBD1 (5 bases). The CDR3 has 15 residues. Deletions cut 0 bases from V and 4 bases from J, with 10 bases between. Germline lookup yields CDR1 SGHVS and CDR2 FQNEAQ.

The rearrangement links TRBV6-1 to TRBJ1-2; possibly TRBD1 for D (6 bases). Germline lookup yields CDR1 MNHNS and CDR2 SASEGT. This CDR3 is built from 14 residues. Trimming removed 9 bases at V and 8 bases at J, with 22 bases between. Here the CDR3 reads CASWGQTLPGGYTF. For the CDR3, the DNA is TGTGCCAGTTGGGGACAAACATTACCTGGGGGCTACACCTTC.

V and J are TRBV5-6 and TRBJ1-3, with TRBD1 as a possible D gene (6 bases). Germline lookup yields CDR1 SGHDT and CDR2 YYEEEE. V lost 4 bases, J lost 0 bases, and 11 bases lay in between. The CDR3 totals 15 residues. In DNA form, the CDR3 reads TGTGCCAGCAGCACCGCAGGGGACTCTGGAAACACCATATATTTT. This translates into CASSTAGDSGNTIYF.

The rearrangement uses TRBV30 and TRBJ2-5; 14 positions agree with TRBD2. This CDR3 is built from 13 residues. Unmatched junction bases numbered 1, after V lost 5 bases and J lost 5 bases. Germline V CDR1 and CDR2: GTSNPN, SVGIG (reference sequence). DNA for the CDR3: TGTGCCTGGGGGACTAGCGGGAGTGAGACCCAGTACTTC. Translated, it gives CAWGTSGSETQYF. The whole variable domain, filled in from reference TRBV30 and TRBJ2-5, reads SQTIHQWPATLVQPVGSPLSLECTVEGTSNPNLYWYRQAAGRGLQLLFYSVGIGQISSEVPQNLSASRPQDRQFILSSKKLLLSDSGFYLCAWGTSGSETQYFGPGTRLLVL.

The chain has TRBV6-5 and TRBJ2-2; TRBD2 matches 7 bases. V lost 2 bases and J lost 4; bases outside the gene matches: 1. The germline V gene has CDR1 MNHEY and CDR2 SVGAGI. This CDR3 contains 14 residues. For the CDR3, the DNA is TGTGCCAGCAGTTACGCGGGAGCCACCGGGGAGCTGTTTTTT. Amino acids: CASSYAGATGELFF.

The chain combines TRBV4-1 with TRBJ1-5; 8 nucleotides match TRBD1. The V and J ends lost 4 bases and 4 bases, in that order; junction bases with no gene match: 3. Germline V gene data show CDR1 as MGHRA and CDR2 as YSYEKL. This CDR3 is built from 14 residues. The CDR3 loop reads CASSRDRLNQPQHF. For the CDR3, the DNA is TGCGCCAGCAGCCGGGACAGGTTGAATCAGCCCCAGCATTTT.

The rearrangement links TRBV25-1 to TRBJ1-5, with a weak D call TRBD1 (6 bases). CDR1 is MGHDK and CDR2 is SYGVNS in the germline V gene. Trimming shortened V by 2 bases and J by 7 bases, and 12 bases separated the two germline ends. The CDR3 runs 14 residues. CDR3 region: CASSEASGDQPQHF. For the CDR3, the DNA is TGTGCCAGCAGTGAAGCCTCAGGGGACCAGCCCCAGCATTTT.

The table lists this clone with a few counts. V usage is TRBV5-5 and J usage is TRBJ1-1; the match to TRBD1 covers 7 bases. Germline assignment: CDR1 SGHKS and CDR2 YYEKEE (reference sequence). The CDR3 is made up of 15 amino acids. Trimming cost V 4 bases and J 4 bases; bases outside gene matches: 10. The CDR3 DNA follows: TGTGCCAGCAGCCTACTACAGGGGATGGGCACTGAAGCTTTCTTT. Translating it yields CASSLLQGMGTEAFF. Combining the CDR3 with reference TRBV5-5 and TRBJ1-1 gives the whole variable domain DAGVTQSPTHLIKTRGQQVTLRCSPISGHKSVSWYQQVLGQGPQFIFQYYEKEERGRGNFPDRFSARQFPNYSSELNVNALLLGDSALYLCASSLLQGMGTEAFFGQGTRLTVV.

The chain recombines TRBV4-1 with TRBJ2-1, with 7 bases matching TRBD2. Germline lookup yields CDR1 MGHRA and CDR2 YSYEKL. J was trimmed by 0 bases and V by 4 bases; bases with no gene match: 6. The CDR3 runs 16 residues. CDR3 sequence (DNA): TGCGCCAGCAGCCGGTTAGCGGGTAGCTCCTACAATGAGCAGTTCTTC. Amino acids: CASSRLAGSSYNEQFF.

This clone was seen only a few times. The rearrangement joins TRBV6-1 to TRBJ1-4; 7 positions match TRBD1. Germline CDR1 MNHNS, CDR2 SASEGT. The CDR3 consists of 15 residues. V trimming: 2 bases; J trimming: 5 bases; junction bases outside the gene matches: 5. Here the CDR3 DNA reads TGTGCCAGCAGTGAACGGGACAGCAGAAATGAAAAACTGTTTTTT. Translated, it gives CASSERDSRNEKLFF.

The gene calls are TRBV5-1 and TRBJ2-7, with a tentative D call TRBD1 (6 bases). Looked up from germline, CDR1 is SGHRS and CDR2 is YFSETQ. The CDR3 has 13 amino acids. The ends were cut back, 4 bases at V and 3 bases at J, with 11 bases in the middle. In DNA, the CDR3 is TGCGCCAGCAGCCCTGGACAGAACTACGAGCAGTACTTC. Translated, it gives CASSPGQNYEQYF.

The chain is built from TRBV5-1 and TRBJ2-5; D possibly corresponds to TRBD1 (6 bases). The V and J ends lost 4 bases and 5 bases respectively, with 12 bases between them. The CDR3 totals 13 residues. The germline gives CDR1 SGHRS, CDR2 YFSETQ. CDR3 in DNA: TGCGCCAGCAGCGGCAGGGGATCGGAGACCCAGTACTTC. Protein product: CASSGRGSETQYF.

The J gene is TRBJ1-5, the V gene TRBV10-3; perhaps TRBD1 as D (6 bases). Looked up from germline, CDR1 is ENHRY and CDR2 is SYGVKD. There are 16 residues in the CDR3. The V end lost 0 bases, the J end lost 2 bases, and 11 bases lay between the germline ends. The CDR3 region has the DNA TGTGCCATCAGTGAGTCTGGCAGGGGAGGCAATCAGCCCCAGCATTTT. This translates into CAISESGRGGNQPQHF.

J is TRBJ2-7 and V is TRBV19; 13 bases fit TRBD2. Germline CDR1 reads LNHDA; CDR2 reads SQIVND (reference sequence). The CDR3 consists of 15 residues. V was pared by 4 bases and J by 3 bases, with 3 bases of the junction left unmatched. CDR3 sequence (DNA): TGTGCCAGTAGTACACGACTAGCGGGAGGCTACGAGCAGTACTTC. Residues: CASSTRLAGGYEQYF.

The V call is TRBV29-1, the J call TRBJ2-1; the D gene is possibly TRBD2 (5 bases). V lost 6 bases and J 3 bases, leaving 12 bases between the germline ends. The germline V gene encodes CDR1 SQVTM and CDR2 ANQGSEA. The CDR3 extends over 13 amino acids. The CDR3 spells CSVGLASYNEQFF. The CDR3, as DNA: TGCAGCGTCGGACTCGCCAGCTACAATGAGCAGTTCTTC.

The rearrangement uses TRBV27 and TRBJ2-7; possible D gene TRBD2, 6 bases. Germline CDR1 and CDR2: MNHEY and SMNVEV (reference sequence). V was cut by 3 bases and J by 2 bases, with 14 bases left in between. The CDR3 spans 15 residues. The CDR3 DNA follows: TGTGCCAGCAGTTTTTCCCCCCGCGGGGCCTACGAGCAGTACTTC. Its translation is CASSFSPRGAYEQYF.

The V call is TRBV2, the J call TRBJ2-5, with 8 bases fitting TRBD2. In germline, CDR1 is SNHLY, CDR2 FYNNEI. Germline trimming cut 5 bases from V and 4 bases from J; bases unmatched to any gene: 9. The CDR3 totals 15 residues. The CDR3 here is CASSLSQGLGETQYF. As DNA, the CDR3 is TGTGCCAGCAGTCTTTCACAGGGACTAGGAGAGACCCAGTACTTC.

In DNA form, the CDR3 reads TGTGCCAGCAGCTCGGGACAGCGCACAGATACGCAGTATTTT. This gives the protein CASSSGQRTDTQYF. The J gene is TRBJ2-3, the V gene TRBV11-3; TRBD1 matches at 7 bases. The CDR3 is 14 amino acids. The J segment lost 1 base and the V segment lost 4 bases, leaving 2 bases of the junction unmatched. Looked up from germline, CDR1 is SGHNT and CDR2 is YENEEA. Full variable domain (remainder filled in from reference TRBV11-3 and TRBJ2-3): EAGVVQSPRYKIIEKKQPVAFWCNPISGHNTLYWYLQNLGQGPELLIRYENEEAVDDSQLPKDRFSAERLKGVDSTLKIQPAELGDSAVYLCASSSGQRTDTQYFGPGTRLTVL.

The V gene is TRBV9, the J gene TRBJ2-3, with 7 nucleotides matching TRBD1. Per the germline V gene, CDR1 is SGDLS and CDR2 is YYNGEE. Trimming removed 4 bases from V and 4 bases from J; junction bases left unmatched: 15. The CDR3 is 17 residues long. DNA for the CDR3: TGTGCCAGCAGCCCCGGAAGGGGCGGCCAGGGGGCAGATACGCAGTATTTT. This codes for CASSPGRGGQGADTQYF.

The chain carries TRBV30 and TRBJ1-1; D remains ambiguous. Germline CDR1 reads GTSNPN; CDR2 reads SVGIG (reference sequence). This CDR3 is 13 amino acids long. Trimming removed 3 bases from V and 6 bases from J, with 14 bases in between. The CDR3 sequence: CAWSGNRGAEAFF. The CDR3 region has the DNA TGTGCCTGGAGCGGCAACCGAGGCGCTGAAGCTTTCTTT.

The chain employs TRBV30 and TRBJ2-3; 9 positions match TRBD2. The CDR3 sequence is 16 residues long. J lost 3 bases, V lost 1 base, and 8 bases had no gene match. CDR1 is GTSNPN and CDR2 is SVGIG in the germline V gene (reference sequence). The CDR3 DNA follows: TGTGCCTGGAGTGCCCCGACTAGCGGTAATACAGATACGCAGTATTTT. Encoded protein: CAWSAPTSGNTDTQYF.

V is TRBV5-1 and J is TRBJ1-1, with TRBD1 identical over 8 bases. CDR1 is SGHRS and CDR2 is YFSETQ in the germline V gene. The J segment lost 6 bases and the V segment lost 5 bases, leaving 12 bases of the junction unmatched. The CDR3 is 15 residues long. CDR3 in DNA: TGCGCCAGCAGTTCTAGCCAGGGGGCTAGGTCTGAAGCTTTCTTT. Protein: CASSSSQGARSEAFF.

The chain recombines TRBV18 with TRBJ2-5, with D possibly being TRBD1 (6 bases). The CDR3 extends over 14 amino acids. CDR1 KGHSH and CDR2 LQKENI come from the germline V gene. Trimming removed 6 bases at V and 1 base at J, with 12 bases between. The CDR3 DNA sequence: TGTGCCAGCTCCCCAGGACAGATCCAAGAGACCCAGTACTTC. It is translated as CASSPGQIQETQYF.

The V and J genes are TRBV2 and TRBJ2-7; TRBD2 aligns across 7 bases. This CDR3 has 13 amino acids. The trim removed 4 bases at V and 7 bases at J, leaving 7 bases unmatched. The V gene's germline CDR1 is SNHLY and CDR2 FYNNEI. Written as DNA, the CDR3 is TGTGCCAGCAGTGTGTCGCGGGAGTGGGAGCAGTACTTC. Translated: CASSVSREWEQYF. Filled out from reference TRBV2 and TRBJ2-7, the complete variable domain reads EPEVTQTPSHQVTQMGQEVILRCVPISNHLYFYWYRQILGQKVEFLVSFYNNEISEKSEIFDDQFSVERPDGSNFTLKIRSTKLEDSAMYFCASSVSREWEQYFGPGTRLTVT.

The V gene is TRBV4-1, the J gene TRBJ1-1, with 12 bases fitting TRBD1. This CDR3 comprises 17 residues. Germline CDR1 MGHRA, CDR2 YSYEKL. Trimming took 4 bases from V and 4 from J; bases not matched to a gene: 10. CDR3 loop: CASSRRDRGLGGTEAFF. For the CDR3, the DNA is TGCGCCAGCAGCCGACGGGACAGGGGGCTGGGCGGCACTGAAGCTTTCTTT.

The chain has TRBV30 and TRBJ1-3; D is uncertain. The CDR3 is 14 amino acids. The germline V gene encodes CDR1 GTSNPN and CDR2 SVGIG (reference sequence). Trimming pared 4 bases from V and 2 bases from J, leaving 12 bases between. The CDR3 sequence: CAWTQTLPGNTIYF. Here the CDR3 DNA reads TGTGCCTGGACCCAGACTCTCCCTGGAAACACCATATATTTT.

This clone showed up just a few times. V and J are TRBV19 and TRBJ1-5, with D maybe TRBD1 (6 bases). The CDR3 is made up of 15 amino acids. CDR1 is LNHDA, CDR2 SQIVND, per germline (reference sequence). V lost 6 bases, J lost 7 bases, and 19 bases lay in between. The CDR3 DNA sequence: TGTGCCAGTAGCCTAGCGGGGCAGGGGAGGCAGCCCCAGCATTTT. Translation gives CASSLAGQGRQPQHF.

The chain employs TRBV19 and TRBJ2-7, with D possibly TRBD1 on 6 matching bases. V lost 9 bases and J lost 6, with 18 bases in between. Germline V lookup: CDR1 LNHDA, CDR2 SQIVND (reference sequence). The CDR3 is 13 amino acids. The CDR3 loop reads CARTQGMTGEQYF. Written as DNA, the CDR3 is TGTGCCAGGACACAGGGAATGACGGGCGAGCAGTACTTC.